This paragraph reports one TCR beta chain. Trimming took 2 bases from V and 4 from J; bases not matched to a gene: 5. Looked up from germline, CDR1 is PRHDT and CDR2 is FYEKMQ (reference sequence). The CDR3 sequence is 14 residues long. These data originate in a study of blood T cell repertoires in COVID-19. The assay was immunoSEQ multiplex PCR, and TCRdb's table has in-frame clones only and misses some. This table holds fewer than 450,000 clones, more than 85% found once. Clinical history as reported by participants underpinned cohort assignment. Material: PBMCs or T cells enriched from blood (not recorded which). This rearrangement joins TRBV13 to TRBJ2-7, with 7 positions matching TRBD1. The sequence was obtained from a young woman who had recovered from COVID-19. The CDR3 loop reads CASSLRQGTYEQYF. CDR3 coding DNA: TGTGCCAGCAGCTTAAGACAGGGAACTTACGAGCAGTACTTC.